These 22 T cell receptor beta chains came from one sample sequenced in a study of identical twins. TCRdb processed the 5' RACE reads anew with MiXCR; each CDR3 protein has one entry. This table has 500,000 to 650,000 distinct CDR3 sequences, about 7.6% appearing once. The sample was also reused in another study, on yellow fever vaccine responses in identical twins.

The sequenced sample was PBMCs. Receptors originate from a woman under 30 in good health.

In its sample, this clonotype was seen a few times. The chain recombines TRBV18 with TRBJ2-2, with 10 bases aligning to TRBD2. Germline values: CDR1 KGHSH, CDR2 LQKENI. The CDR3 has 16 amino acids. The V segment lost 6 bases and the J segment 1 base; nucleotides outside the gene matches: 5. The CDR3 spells CASSLGLAENTGELFF. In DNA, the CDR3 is TGTGCCAGCTCCTTAGGACTAGCGGAGAACACCGGGGAGCTGTTTTTT.

CDR3 DNA sequence: TGTGCCAGCAGCCCAGTTCCACACACCGGGGAGCTGTTTTTT. It encodes CASSPVPHTGELFF. This chain connects TRBV28 to TRBJ2-2; no reliable D call. This CDR3 is built from 14 residues. Germline V gene data show CDR1 as MDHEN and CDR2 as SYDVKM. V gave up 6 bases and J gave up 3 bases, with 11 bases separating them.

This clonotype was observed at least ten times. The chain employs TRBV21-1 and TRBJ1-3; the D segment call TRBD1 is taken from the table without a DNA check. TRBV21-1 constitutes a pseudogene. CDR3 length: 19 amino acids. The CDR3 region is CASSRNAGQGREAGNTIYF. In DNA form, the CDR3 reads TGTGCCAGCAGCAGAAATGCGGGACAGGGCAGAGAGGCTGGAAACACCATATATTTT.

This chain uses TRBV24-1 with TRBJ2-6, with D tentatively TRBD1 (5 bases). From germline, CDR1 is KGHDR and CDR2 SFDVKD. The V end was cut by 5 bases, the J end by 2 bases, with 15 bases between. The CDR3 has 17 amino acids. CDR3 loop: CATSAQSGQTGANVLTF. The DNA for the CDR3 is TGTGCCACCAGTGCCCAGTCAGGGCAGACTGGGGCCAACGTCCTGACTTTC.

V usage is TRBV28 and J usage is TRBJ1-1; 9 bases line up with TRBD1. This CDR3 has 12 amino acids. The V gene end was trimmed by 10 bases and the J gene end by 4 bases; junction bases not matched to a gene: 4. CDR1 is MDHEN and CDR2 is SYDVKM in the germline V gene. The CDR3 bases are TGTGCCACCATGACAGGGGGCACTGAAGCTTTCTTT. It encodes CATMTGGTEAFF.

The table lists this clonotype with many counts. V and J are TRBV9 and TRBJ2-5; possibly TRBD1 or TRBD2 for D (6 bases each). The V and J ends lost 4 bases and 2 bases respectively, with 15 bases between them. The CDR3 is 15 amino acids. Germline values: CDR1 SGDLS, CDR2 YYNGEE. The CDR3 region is CASSLGGGKQETQYF. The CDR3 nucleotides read TGTGCCAGCAGCCTAGGAGGGGGGAAGCAAGAGACCCAGTACTTC.

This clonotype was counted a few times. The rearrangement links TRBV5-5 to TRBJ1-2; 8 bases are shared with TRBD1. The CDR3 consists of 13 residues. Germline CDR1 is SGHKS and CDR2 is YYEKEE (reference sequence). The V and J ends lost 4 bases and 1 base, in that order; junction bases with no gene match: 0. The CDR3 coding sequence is TGTGCCAGCAGCACAGGGGGTAACTATGGCTACACCTTC. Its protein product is CASSTGGNYGYTF.

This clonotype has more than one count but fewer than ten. CDR3 nucleotides: TGCAGCGTTGAAGGGCGGGGGAGCTCCTACGAGCAGTACTTC. Its translation is CSVEGRGSSYEQYF. V gene TRBV29-1 combines with J gene TRBJ2-7; TRBD2 matches 7 bases. The CDR3 sequence is 14 residues long. Germline CDR1 SQVTM, CDR2 ANQGSEA. The J segment lost 0 bases and the V segment lost 1 base, leaving 3 bases of the junction unmatched.

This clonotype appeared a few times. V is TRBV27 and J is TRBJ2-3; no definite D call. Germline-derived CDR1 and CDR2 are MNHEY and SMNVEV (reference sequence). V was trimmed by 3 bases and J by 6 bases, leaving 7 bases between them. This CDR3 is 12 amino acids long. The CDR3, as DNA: TGTGCCAGCAGTTTTGGCGATGATACGCAGTATTTT. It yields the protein CASSFGDDTQYF.

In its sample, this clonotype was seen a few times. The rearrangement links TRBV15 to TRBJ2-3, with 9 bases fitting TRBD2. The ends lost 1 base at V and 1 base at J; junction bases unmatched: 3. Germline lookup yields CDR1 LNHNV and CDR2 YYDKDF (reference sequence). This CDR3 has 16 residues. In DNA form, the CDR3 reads TGTGCCACCAGCAGAGTAGCGGGGGTTGGCACAGATACGCAGTATTTT. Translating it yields CATSRVAGVGTDTQYF.

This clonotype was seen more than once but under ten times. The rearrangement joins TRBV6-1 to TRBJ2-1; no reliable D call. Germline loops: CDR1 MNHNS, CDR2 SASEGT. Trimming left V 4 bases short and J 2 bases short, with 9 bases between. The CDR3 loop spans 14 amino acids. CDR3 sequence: CASSGMYTYNEQFF. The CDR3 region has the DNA TGTGCCAGCAGTGGGATGTACACCTACAATGAGCAGTTCTTC.

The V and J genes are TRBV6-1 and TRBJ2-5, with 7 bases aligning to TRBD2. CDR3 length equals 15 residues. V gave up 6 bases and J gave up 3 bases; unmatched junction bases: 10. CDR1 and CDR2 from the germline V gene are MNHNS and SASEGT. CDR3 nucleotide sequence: TGTGCCAGCAGGACCGCTTCCGCGGGAGAAGAGACCCAGTACTTC. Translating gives CASRTASAGEETQYF.

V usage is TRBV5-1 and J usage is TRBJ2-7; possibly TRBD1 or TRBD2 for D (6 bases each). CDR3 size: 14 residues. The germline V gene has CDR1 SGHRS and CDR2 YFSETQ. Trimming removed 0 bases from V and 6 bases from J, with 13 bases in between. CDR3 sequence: CASSLDAGGGEQYF. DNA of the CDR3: TGCGCCAGCAGCTTGGACGCTGGAGGGGGCGAGCAGTACTTC. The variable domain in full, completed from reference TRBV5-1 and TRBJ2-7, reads KAGVTQTPRYLIKTRGQQVTLSCSPISGHRSVSWYQQTPGQGLQFLFEYFSETQRNKGNFPGRFSGRQFSNSRSEMNVSTLELGDSALYLCASSLDAGGGEQYFGPGTRLTVT.

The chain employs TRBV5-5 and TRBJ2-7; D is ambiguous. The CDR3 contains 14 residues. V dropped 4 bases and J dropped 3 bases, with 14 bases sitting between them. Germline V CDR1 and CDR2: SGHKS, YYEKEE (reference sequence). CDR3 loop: CASSGEPSYYEQYV. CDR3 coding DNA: TGTGCCAGCAGCGGGGAACCCTCCTACTACGAGCAGTACGTC.

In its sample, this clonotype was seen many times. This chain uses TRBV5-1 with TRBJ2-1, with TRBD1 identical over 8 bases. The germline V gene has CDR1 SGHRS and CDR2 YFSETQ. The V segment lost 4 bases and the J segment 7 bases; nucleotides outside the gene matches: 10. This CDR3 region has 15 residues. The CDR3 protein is CASSATGEVGNEQFF. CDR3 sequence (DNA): TGCGCCAGCAGCGCGACAGGGGAAGTGGGTAATGAGCAGTTCTTC.

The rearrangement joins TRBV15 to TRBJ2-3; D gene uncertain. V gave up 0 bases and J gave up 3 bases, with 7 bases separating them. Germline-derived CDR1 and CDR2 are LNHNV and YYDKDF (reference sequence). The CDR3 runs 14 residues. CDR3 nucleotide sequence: TGTGCCACCAGCAGAGATTTGGGGACAGATACGCAGTATTTT. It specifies CATSRDLGTDTQYF.

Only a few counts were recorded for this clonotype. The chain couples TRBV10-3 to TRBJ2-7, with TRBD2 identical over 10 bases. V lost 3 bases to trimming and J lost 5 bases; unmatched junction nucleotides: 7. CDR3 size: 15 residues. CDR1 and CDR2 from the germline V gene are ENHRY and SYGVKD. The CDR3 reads CAISDGSGRADEQYF. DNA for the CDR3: TGTGCCATCAGTGATGGGAGCGGGAGGGCCGACGAGCAGTACTTC.

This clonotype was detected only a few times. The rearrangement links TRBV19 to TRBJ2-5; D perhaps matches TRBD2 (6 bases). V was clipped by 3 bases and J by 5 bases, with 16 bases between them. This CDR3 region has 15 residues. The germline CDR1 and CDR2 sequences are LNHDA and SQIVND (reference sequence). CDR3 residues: CASSIRSGVGETQYF. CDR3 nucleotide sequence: TGTGCCAGTAGTATTCGGTCGGGAGTCGGGGAGACCCAGTACTTC.

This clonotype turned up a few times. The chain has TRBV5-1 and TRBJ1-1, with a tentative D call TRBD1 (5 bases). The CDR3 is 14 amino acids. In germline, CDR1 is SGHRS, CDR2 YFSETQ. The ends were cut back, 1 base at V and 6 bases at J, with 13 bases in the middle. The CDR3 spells CASSLSQGESEAFF. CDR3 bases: TGCGCCAGCAGCTTGAGCCAAGGGGAATCTGAAGCTTTCTTT.

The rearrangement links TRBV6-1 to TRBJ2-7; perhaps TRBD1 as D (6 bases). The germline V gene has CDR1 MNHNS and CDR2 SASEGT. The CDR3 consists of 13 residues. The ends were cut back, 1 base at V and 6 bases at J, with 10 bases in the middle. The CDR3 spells CASSEGTVGEQYV. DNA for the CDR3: TGTGCCAGCAGTGAAGGGACAGTGGGCGAGCAGTACGTC.

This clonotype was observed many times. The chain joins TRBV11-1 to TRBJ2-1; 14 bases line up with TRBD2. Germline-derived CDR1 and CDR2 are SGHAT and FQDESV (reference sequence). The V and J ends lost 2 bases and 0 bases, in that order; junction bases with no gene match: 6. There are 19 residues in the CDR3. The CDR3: CASSLIGTSGSGSYNEQFF. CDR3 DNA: TGTGCCAGCAGCTTAATTGGGACTAGCGGGAGTGGCTCCTACAATGAGCAGTTCTTC. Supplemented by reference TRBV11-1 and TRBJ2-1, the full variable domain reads EAEVAQSPRYKITEKSQAVAFWCDPISGHATLYWYRQILGQGPELLVQFQDESVVDDSQLPKDRFSAERLKGVDSTLKIQPAELGDSAMYLCASSLIGTSGSGSYNEQFFGPGTRLTVL.

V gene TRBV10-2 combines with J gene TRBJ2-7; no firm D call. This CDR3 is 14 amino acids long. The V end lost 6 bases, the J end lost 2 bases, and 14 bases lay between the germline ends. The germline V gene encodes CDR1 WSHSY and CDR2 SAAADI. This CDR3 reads CASRSQVLPYEQYV. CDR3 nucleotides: TGCGCCAGCAGGTCGCAGGTCCTTCCCTACGAGCAGTACGTC.